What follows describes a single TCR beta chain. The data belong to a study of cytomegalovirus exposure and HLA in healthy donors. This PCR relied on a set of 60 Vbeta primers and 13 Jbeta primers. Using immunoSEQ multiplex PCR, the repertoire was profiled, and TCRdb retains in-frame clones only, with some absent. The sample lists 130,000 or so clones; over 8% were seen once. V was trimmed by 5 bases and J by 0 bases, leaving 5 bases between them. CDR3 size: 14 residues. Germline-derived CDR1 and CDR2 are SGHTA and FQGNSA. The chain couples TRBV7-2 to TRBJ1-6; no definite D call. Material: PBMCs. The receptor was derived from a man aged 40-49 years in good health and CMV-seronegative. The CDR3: CASSPPSYNSPLHF. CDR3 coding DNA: TGTGCCAGCAGCCCTCCCTCCTATAATTCACCCCTCCACTTT.